One and the same sample provided the 17 T cell receptor beta chains below, sequenced in a study of OX40 agonist ivuxolimab in advanced cancers. Produced via immunoSEQ multiplex PCR; TCRdb's table is partial and in-frame only. The table has just under 85,000 clones, roughly 80% seen once; the top ten hold more than 0.75%. The input for sequencing was CD4+ or CD8+ T cells sorted from blood, taken in a trial of the OX40 agonist ivuxolimab. All receptors come from an adult with an advanced solid tumor such as melanoma, head and neck, liver or kidney cancer.

V is TRBV7-9 and J is TRBJ2-3; D remains ambiguous. This CDR3 contains 14 residues. CDR1 is SEHNR and CDR2 is FQNEAQ in the germline V gene (reference sequence). V dropped 10 bases and J dropped 0 bases, with 14 bases sitting between them. CDR3 nucleotides: TGTGCCACCTTGATAGATTCTAGCACAGATACGCAGTATTTT. Its protein product is CATLIDSSTDTQYF.

The chain has TRBV7-8 and TRBJ1-5, with D possibly matching TRBD1 (6 bases). This CDR3 has 19 residues. The V end was cut by 5 bases, the J end by 6 bases, with 29 bases between. The germline gives CDR1 SGHVS, CDR2 FQNEAQ. The chain's CDR3 is CASSLNRPRGGQLVQPQHF. The CDR3 DNA reads TGTGCCAGCAGCCTAAACCGCCCTCGGGGGGGGCAATTAGTTCAGCCCCAGCATTTT.

The chain joins TRBV7-2 to TRBJ2-1; 10 nucleotides match TRBD2. CDR3 size: 14 residues. V shed 1 base and J 10 bases; nucleotides not matched to a gene: 4. Germline lookup yields CDR1 SGHTA and CDR2 FQGNSA. The CDR3 loop reads CASSLGAGGPEQFF. DNA of the CDR3: TGTGCCAGCAGCTTAGGAGCGGGGGGGCCCGAGCAGTTCTTC.

This chain uses TRBV19 with TRBJ1-1; 9 positions agree with TRBD1. The J segment lost 5 bases and the V segment lost 4 bases, leaving 8 bases of the junction unmatched. This CDR3 is 15 amino acids long. The V gene's germline CDR1 is LNHDA and CDR2 SQIVND (reference sequence). CDR3 DNA sequence: TGTGCCAGTAGTAGAGGCTCGGACAGGGGAACTGAAGCTTTCTTT. The encoded protein is CASSRGSDRGTEAFF.

This chain uses TRBV4-1 with TRBJ1-4; D ambiguous. The length of the CDR3 is 12 residues. The V and J ends lost 1 base and 8 bases respectively, with 5 bases between them. Germline CDR1 reads MGHRA; CDR2 reads YSYEKL. This CDR3 reads CASSQVQEKLFF. The CDR3 nucleotides are TGCGCCAGCAGCCAAGTACAGGAAAAACTGTTTTTT.

The rearrangement links TRBV27 to TRBJ2-2; 11 bases map to TRBD1. Trimming cost V 4 bases and J 3 bases; bases outside gene matches: 4. Germline V gives CDR1 MNHEY, CDR2 SMNVEV (reference sequence). CDR3 length: 16 amino acids. CDR3 sequence: CASSSGQGAHTGELFF. CDR3 DNA: TGTGCCAGCAGTTCAGGACAGGGGGCGCACACCGGGGAGCTGTTTTTT.

The J gene is TRBJ1-6, the V gene TRBV27; D may be TRBD1 (5 bases). The CDR3 sequence is 17 residues long. Germline V gives CDR1 MNHEY, CDR2 SMNVEV (reference sequence). With 1 base removed from V and 0 bases from J, the gap between germline ends came to 10 bases. CDR3 sequence: CASSLWGGTSYNSPLHF. Here the CDR3 DNA reads TGTGCCAGCAGTTTATGGGGCGGAACCTCCTATAATTCACCCCTCCACTTT.

The rearrangement links TRBV6-5 to TRBJ2-6; no reliable D call. Trimming pared 8 bases from V and 4 bases from J, leaving 12 bases between. The CDR3 length is 14 residues. Per germline, CDR1 MNHEY and CDR2 SVGAGI. The CDR3 region has the DNA TGTGCCAGCGGTGGGTCTCTGGGGGCCAACGTCCTGACTTTC. Translated, it gives CASGGSLGANVLTF.

The rearrangement links TRBV4-3 to TRBJ2-3; TRBD1 or TRBD2 may be the D gene (5 bases each). V lost 5 bases and J 2 bases, leaving 11 bases between the germline ends. Germline assignment: CDR1 LGHNA and CDR2 YSLEER. The CDR3 length is 14 residues. In DNA, the CDR3 is TGCGCCAGCAGCTTCGGGACGGACACAGATACGCAGTATTTT. Its protein product is CASSFGTDTDTQYF.

In nucleotides, the CDR3 is TGTGCCAGCAGCTCGCAGGGATCTCAGCCCCAGCATTTT. This translates into CASSSQGSQPQHF. The chain links TRBV7-2 to TRBJ1-5; weak D call: TRBD1 (5 bases). Trimming stripped 4 bases from V and 6 bases from J, with 10 bases between. Per germline, CDR1 SGHTA and CDR2 FQGNSA. This CDR3 contains 13 residues.

This sequence joins TRBV6-1 and TRBJ2-3; 8 bases map to TRBD2. Germline V gives CDR1 MNHNS, CDR2 SASEGT. This CDR3 has 15 amino acids. The J segment lost 4 bases and the V segment lost 1 base, leaving 4 bases of the junction unmatched. The CDR3 DNA reads as TGTGCCAGCAGTGAAGTCACGGGGGGGGCAGATACGCAGTATTTT. Its protein is CASSEVTGGADTQYF.

This chain connects TRBV7-2 to TRBJ2-5; 13 bases are shared with TRBD2. The germline V gene has CDR1 SGHTA and CDR2 FQGNSA. Trimming at V came to 2 bases and at J to 0 bases, leaving 6 bases not matched to a gene. This CDR3 region has 18 residues. The CDR3 sequence: CASSLNALAGGNQETQYF. CDR3 bases: TGTGCCAGCAGCTTAAACGCACTAGCGGGGGGGAACCAAGAGACCCAGTACTTC.

The chain couples TRBV7-9 to TRBJ2-5; D is unresolved. Germline V gene lookup returns CDR1 SEHNR and CDR2 FQNEAQ (reference sequence). The V gene lost 1 base and the J gene lost 5 bases, with 14 bases spanning the gap. This CDR3 contains 15 residues. This chain's CDR3 is CASSLVGLGHETQYF. The DNA for the CDR3 is TGTGCCAGCAGCTTAGTCGGCCTAGGTCACGAGACCCAGTACTTC. The full variable domain, with the rest looked up from reference TRBV7-9 and TRBJ2-5, is DTGVSQNPRHKITKRGQNVTFRCDPISEHNRLYWYRQTLGQGPEFLTYFQNEAQLEKSRLLSDRFSAERPKGSFSTLEIQRTEQGDSAMYLCASSLVGLGHETQYFGPGTRLLVL.

J is TRBJ1-1 and V is TRBV11-1; weak D call: TRBD1 (5 bases). Trimming cost V 5 bases and J 0 bases, with 19 bases left between them. CDR1 and CDR2 (germline): SGHAT, FQDESV (reference sequence). The CDR3 is 17 residues long. CDR3 nucleotides: TGTGCCAGCAGCCTCTGGACAATCTGGGGACTGAACACTGAAGCTTTCTTT. This sequence encodes CASSLWTIWGLNTEAFF.

The J gene is TRBJ2-3, the V gene TRBV9, with no clear D. The germline V and J ends were trimmed by 3 bases and 4 bases, with 15 bases remaining between them. There are 15 residues in the CDR3. Per the germline V gene, CDR1 is SGDLS and CDR2 is YYNGEE. The CDR3: CASSATQSVPDTQYF. Written as DNA, the CDR3 is TGTGCCAGCAGCGCCACACAGTCAGTCCCAGATACGCAGTATTTT.

The chain is built from TRBV6-5 and TRBJ2-4, with D possibly TRBD1 on 5 matching bases. The CDR3 is 14 amino acids. The germline V gene encodes CDR1 MNHEY and CDR2 SVGAGI. The V gene lost 5 bases and the J gene lost 8 bases, with 16 bases spanning the gap. The CDR3 DNA is TGTGCCAGCAGTCCCCAGGGCCTAGAGTACATTCAGTACTTC. The encoded protein is CASSPQGLEYIQYF.

The chain links TRBV7-2 to TRBJ1-1, with 10 positions matching TRBD1. Germline assignment: CDR1 SGHTA and CDR2 FQGNSA. CDR3 length: 14 amino acids. J was trimmed by 8 bases and V by 4 bases; bases with no gene match: 7. The CDR3 DNA follows: TGTGCCAGCAGCTATAAGGGGGGACAGGGGGAAGCTTTCTTT. This encodes CASSYKGGQGEAFF.